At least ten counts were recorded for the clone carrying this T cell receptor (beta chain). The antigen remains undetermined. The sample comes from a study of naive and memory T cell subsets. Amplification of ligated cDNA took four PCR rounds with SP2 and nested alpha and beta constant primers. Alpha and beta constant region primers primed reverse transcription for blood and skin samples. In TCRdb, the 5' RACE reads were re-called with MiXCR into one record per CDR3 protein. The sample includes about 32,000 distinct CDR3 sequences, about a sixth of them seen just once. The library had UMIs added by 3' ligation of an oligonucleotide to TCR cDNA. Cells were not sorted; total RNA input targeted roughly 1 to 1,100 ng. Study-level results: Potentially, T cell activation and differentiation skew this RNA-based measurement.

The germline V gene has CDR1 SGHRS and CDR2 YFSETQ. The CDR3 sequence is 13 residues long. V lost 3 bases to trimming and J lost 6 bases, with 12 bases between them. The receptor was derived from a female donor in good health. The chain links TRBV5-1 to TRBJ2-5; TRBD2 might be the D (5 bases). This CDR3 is CASSSRVGQTQYF. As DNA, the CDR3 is TGCGCCAGCAGCTCGCGGGTTGGGCAGACCCAGTACTTC.